One sample yielded the 20 T cell receptor beta chains listed below, sequenced in a study of beta chain features in type 1 diabetes. General study points: Moderate but significant shortening of TCRB CDR3s was recorded in all four CD4+ subsets from Type 1 diabetes patients.

These receptors' antigens are unknown. The study reverse transcribed the entire isolated RNA, so it sequenced expressed TCRB transcripts. Measured with immunoSEQ multiplex PCR; TCRdb has only the in-frame clones, and not every one. The sample lists 150,000 to 200,000 clones, about 9% occurring once. The sample comprised central memory CD4+ T cells from blood. The receptors were gathered from a woman aged 18 to 35 with type 1 diabetes.

A word on this clone: Compared with germline, one end of the junction differs, possibly owing to a read error. The chain couples TRBV9 to TRBJ2-3, with 8 bases matching TRBD1. The CDR3 sequence is 15 residues long. The germline V gene has CDR1 SGDLS and CDR2 YYNGEE. CDR3 nucleotide sequence: TGTGCCAGCGGACCGGGGGCAGGGGGCACAAATACGCAGTATTTT. Amino acid sequence: CASGPGAGGTNTQYF.

This chain links TRBV21-1 with TRBJ2-7; the table's D call, TRBD1, has no DNA check behind it. TRBV21-1 is a listed pseudogene. This CDR3 has 17 residues. CDR3 sequence (DNA): TGTGCCAGCAGCATACAAAGGTGGGACAGGGGGCCCTACGAGCAGTACTTC. Residues: CASSIQRWDRGPYEQYF.

J is TRBJ1-2 and V is TRBV5-1, with 7 positions matching TRBD1. After removal of 2 bases from V and 7 bases from J, the junction contained 8 bases not matched to a gene. The CDR3 contains 14 residues. Germline lookup yields CDR1 SGHRS and CDR2 YFSETQ. The chain's CDR3 is CASSLNTGVAGYTF. The CDR3 DNA follows: TGCGCCAGCAGCTTAAACACAGGGGTGGCTGGCTACACCTTC.

This rearrangement joins TRBV11-2 to TRBJ2-7; D is perhaps TRBD2 (5 bases). CDR3 length: 14 amino acids. Germline V gives CDR1 SGHAT, CDR2 FQNNGV. V was clipped by 5 bases and J by 3 bases, with 14 bases between them. CDR3 in amino acids: CASSRSGTVYEQYF. CDR3 nucleotides: TGTGCCAGCAGCAGAAGCGGAACCGTCTACGAGCAGTACTTC. Full variable domain (remainder filled in from reference TRBV11-2 and TRBJ2-7): EAGVAQSPRYKIIEKRQSVAFWCNPISGHATLYWYQQILGQGPKLLIQFQNNGVVDDSQLPKDRFSAERLKGVDSTLKIQPAKLEDSAVYLCASSRSGTVYEQYFGPGTRLTVT.

The V call is TRBV10-3, the J call TRBJ2-5, with a weak D call TRBD2 (6 bases). This CDR3 has 15 residues. CDR1 and CDR2 (germline): ENHRY, SYGVKD. V gave up 6 bases and J gave up 2 bases, with 16 bases separating them. CDR3 sequence reads: CAIRRELATQETQYF. The DNA of the CDR3 is TGTGCCATCAGAAGAGAACTAGCCACACAAGAGACCCAGTACTTC.

The chain combines TRBV28 with TRBJ2-1; TRBD2 is a possible D gene (5 bases). V lost 3 bases and J lost 6, with 6 bases in between. The CDR3 sequence is 12 residues long. CDR1 MDHEN and CDR2 SYDVKM come from the germline V gene. The CDR3 nucleotides are TGTGCCAGCAGTTTCGGGATCAATGAGCAGTTCTTC. Translation: CASSFGINEQFF.

This chain joins TRBV6-6 and TRBJ1-5; 7 positions match TRBD1. From germline, CDR1 is MNHNY and CDR2 SVGAGI (reference sequence). Trimming at V came to 5 bases and at J to 6 bases, leaving 10 bases not matched to a gene. The CDR3 contains 15 residues. CDR3 region: CASSTGDSLGQPQHF. The CDR3 DNA follows: TGTGCCAGCAGTACGGGGGACAGTCTCGGTCAGCCCCAGCATTTT.

This chain uses TRBV25-1 with TRBJ2-7, with D uncertain. V was pared by 1 base and J by 0 bases, with 4 bases between. Germline V gives CDR1 MGHDK, CDR2 SYGVNS. The CDR3 totals 13 residues. CDR3 residues: CASSESPSYEQYF. The CDR3 nucleotides are TGTGCCAGCAGTGAATCTCCCTCCTACGAGCAGTACTTC.

This clone was observed a few times. The chain couples TRBV18 to TRBJ2-3; TRBD2 might be the D (6 bases). The V end lost 1 base, the J end lost 0 bases, and 8 bases lay between the germline ends. The CDR3 is 15 residues long. Germline CDR1 reads KGHSH; CDR2 reads LQKENI. This CDR3 reads CASSPLRGSTDTQYF. CDR3 nucleotide sequence: TGTGCCAGCTCACCACTCCGGGGGAGCACAGATACGCAGTATTTT.

The chain is built from TRBV28 and TRBJ2-7; 9 nucleotides align to TRBD1. The germline V gene has CDR1 MDHEN and CDR2 SYDVKM. Trimming cost V 6 bases and J 1 base; bases outside gene matches: 10. The CDR3 spans 16 residues. CDR3 region: CASRPGTGSLSYEQYF. For the CDR3, the DNA is TGTGCCAGCAGACCGGGGACAGGGTCGCTTTCCTACGAGCAGTACTTC.

The CDR3 sequence is CASRGNPGANVLTF. CDR3 nucleotide sequence: TGTGCCAGCAGGGGCAACCCTGGGGCCAACGTCCTGACTTTC. V usage is TRBV2 and J usage is TRBJ2-6; the D is unclear. Trimming shortened V by 6 bases and J by 2 bases, and 8 bases separated the two germline ends. The germline V gene has CDR1 SNHLY and CDR2 FYNNEI. This CDR3 region has 14 residues. Based on the CDR3 plus reference TRBV2 and TRBJ2-6, the full variable domain is EPEVTQTPSHQVTQMGQEVILRCVPISNHLYFYWYRQILGQKVEFLVSFYNNEISEKSEIFDDQFSVERPDGSNFTLKIRSTKLEDSAMYFCASRGNPGANVLTFGAGSRLTVL.

The chain employs TRBV7-2 and TRBJ1-1, with D possibly being TRBD1 (6 bases). Looked up from germline, CDR1 is SGHTA and CDR2 is FQGNSA. CDR3 length equals 13 residues. Trimming shortened V by 8 bases and J by 1 base, and 11 bases separated the two germline ends. The CDR3 region is CASAQGANTEAFF. The CDR3 nucleotides read TGTGCCAGCGCACAGGGTGCGAACACTGAAGCTTTCTTT.

This rearrangement joins TRBV23-1 to TRBJ1-5; the match to TRBD1 covers 8 bases. TRBV23-1 is an ORF for which the function is uncertain. V shed 2 bases and J 5 bases; nucleotides not matched to a gene: 5. The CDR3 totals 15 residues. CDR3 in DNA: TGCGCCAGCAGTCAAGAATCAGGGGGCCATCAGCCCCAGCATTTT. Translating it yields CASSQESGGHQPQHF.

The CDR3 coding sequence is TGTGCCAGTAGGCTGGACAGGGGTTCTGGGGCCAACGTCCTGACTTTC. It is translated as CASRLDRGSGANVLTF. V gene TRBV19 combines with J gene TRBJ2-6, with 9 positions matching TRBD1. Germline V gene data show CDR1 as LNHDA and CDR2 as SQIVND (reference sequence). The length of the CDR3 is 16 residues. After removal of 6 bases from V and 1 base from J, the junction contained 4 bases not matched to a gene. Full variable domain (remainder filled in from reference TRBV19 and TRBJ2-6): DGGITQSPKYLFRKEGQNVTLSCEQNLNHDAMYWYRQDPGQGLRLIYYSQIVNDFQKGDIAEGYSVSREKKESFPLTVTSAQKNPTAFYLCASRLDRGSGANVLTFGAGSRLTVL.

As regards this clone: In the same sample, other DNA sequences code for this CDR3. This chain uses TRBV7-8 with TRBJ1-5; weak D call: TRBD1 (5 bases). The CDR3 totals 14 residues. Germline V gives CDR1 SGHVS, CDR2 FQNEAQ. Trimming pared 4 bases from V and 0 bases from J, leaving 7 bases between. CDR3 residues: CASSSTDSNQPQHF. DNA for the CDR3: TGTGCCAGCAGCTCGACAGATAGCAATCAGCCCCAGCATTTT.

In DNA, the CDR3 is TGTGCCAGCAGCCAAGAGGCTAGCGAGGGGACCCAGTACTTC. Its protein product is CASSQEASEGTQYF. V usage is TRBV4-2 and J usage is TRBJ2-5; perhaps TRBD2 as D (6 bases). Trimming shortened V by 0 bases and J by 7 bases, and 12 bases separated the two germline ends. The CDR3 spans 14 residues. Germline V lookup: CDR1 LGHNA, CDR2 YNFKEQ.

V is TRBV9 and J is TRBJ1-1; a weak D match, TRBD1 (6 bases). The germline gives CDR1 SGDLS, CDR2 YYNGEE. This CDR3 region has 15 residues. Trimming shortened V by 3 bases and J by 0 bases, and 12 bases separated the two germline ends. CDR3 in DNA: TGTGCCAGCAGCGCCCAGGGACATATGAACACTGAAGCTTTCTTT. Residues: CASSAQGHMNTEAFF.

This clone was seen more than once but under ten times. The chain links TRBV28 to TRBJ2-3; D is unclear. Germline V gives CDR1 MDHEN, CDR2 SYDVKM. The CDR3 runs 14 residues. V was trimmed by 5 bases and J by 1 base, leaving 10 bases between them. The CDR3 reads CASSGAGGTDTQYF. The CDR3 DNA follows: TGTGCCAGCAGTGGCGCCGGAGGCACAGATACGCAGTATTTT.

The chain carries TRBV7-8 and TRBJ2-1, with TRBD2 as a possible D gene (5 bases). V dropped 1 base and J dropped 6 bases, with 19 bases sitting between them. CDR1 and CDR2 from the germline V gene are SGHVS and FQNEAQ. The CDR3 is made up of 17 amino acids. CDR3 region: CASSLGSTRSSGNEQFF. CDR3 bases: TGTGCCAGCAGCTTAGGTAGTACCCGTAGCAGCGGCAATGAGCAGTTCTTC.

V is TRBV4-3 and J is TRBJ1-5; D is undetermined. Looked up from germline, CDR1 is LGHNA and CDR2 is YSLEER. V was pared by 2 bases and J by 0 bases, with 8 bases between. This CDR3 is 15 amino acids long. CDR3 in DNA: TGCGCCAGCAGCCAATCTGACAATAGCAATCAGCCCCAGCATTTT. Protein sequence: CASSQSDNSNQPQHF.